This TCR beta chain is from a study of blood T cell repertoires in COVID-19. In the study overall: PBMCs, B-cell-depleted T cells, or T cells provided the cDNA or gDNA that made up the material.

Participants were aged about 18 to 90 years, lived in about two dozen US areas, and enrolled virtually. In this sample, this clone turned up a few times. Per the original data handling: Reference gene primer amplification in the assay estimated nucleated cell counts. This table comes from immunoSEQ multiplex PCR, and its TCRdb copy is limited to in-frame clones, with some not included. V, J and clone size are taken as reported in that table, and D and trimming were inferred from the DNA itself. The sample carries over 300,000 clones, 70% to 90% recorded once. Specimen: PBMCs or T cells enriched from blood (not recorded which). This TCR was sampled from a man under 40 who had recovered from COVID-19.

This CDR3 is CASSLGRGGEQFF. The DNA of the CDR3 is TGTGCCAGCAGCTTAGGGCGGGGGGGTGAGCAGTTCTTC. The genes are TRBV13 and TRBJ2-1, with TRBD2 matching over 9 bases. This CDR3 has 13 residues. The germline V gene has CDR1 PRHDT and CDR2 FYEKMQ (reference sequence). Trimming cost V 0 bases and J 9 bases; bases outside gene matches: 0.